This entry concerns a single T cell receptor beta chain. What this receptor recognizes is not known. No base quality information exists; no much larger clone differs at one position. TCRbeta CDR3 regions were amplified from genomic DNA by means of the immunoSEQ Assay, a bias-controlled multiplex PCR. On the study's bioinformatics: Nucleated cell counts per sample were estimated from amplification of reference gene primers within the assay. To quantify the absolute abundance of each unique TCRbeta CDR3 rearrangement, sequence reads were collapsed and filtered. For each sample, productive Simpson clonality was calculated as the square root of Simpson's diversity index across productive rearrangements. TCRdb limited this immuneACCESS table to in-frame rearrangements with V and J called. A share of clones is missing; checked studies link under half to unresolved V genes, and the rest is unexplained. V, J and clone size are those of that table, while D and trimming were read from the DNA. Recorded for this sample are tens of thousands of clones; 60% to 80% of them occurred a single time. The top ten hold approximately 2.5% of the sample.

Deletion took 3 bases off V and 3 bases off J, with a span of 12 bases between the germline ends. From the cysteine through the phenylalanine, the CDR3 covers 15 amino acids. CDR3 DNA only is kept here, 45 bases in frame from base 1. From the germline V gene, CDR1 is SGHTA and CDR2 is FQGTGA. This sample is drawn from a study of blood T cell repertoires in COVID-19 (dated by TCRdb to the early 2020s). With respect to the entire study: Samples from collaborators originated in the United States, Italy and Spain and spanned both the acute and convalescent phases of COVID-19. The samples were drawn from the first 160 participants of the ongoing ImmuneRACE study and from some 1,300 subjects provided by 6 global collaborators. Nearly every sample came with metadata listing a de-identified subject ID, COVID-19 status, age in years and sex. Where HLA class I and class II types were available, the types were taken from metadata supplied by the sample provider, not from assay-based typing. The prospective study material was composed of cDNA or gDNA derived from T cells, B-cell-depleted T cells, or PBMCs. The repertoires were released in a freely available public database intended as a resource for research on the immune response to SARS-CoV-2. Deeply sampled blood TCRbeta repertoires from subjects exposed to, actively infected with, or recovered from COVID-19 were included in the dataset. Overall study outcomes, separate from this receptor: Clinical and demographic metadata were provided uncurated, with the amount varying by source and participant.

One collaborating source in Seattle enrolled patients during active infection and followed them longitudinally through the course of disease. Each collaborating institution followed its own protocols to collect whole blood in K2EDTA tubes. Collaborator samples were shipped for TCRbeta analysis as frozen whole blood, isolated PBMCs, or DNA extracted from either sample type. This TCR came from a man aged 65 to 79 with COVID-19, enrolled during active disease. This sequence uses TRBV7-3 and TRBJ2-1, with the D gene too uncertain to name. The sequenced material came from peripheral blood. In nucleotide form, the sequence is TGTGCCAGCAGCTTTCGGTCCCAAAGCTACAATGAGCAGTTCTTC. Its amino acids are CASSFRSQSYNEQFF.